This T cell receptor (beta chain) appears in the sequencing data of a study of molecular identifiers for immune sequencing clone quantification (dated by TCRdb to the late 2010s). Turning to the overall study: For a replicate experiment, the RNA from either approximately 20,000 or 100,000 naive CD8 T cells was divided into five aliquots, and four of those aliquots went on to sequencing. This methods study benchmarked molecular-identifier clustering-based TCR repertoire sequencing (MIDCIRS) and TCR RNA copy counting, using CD8 T cells to do so.

The library was made by PCR. TCRdb lists the instrument as NextSeq 500. Preparation of bulk TCR libraries followed a previously described approach, with the TCR primers listed in Table S5. Total RNA was purified with the Qiagen AllPrep DNA/RNA kit. Before any analysis, reads coming from multiple sequencing runs of the same library were combined into one pool. The authors processed their data as follows. Only reads with exact TCR constant sequence were kept, trimmed to 150 nt, and grouped by their 12-nt molecular barcodes. Within each barcode group, reads were sub-clustered at a 15% Levenshtein threshold, and quality-weighted consensus sequences were built per RNA molecule. Non-functional sequences were excluded, and lower-count sequences lying one edit away from another sequence were also excluded. On the basis of fitting two negative binomial distributions, barcode sub-clusters with fewer than 20% of the maximum read count were discarded. In-frame beta chains were kept once TCRdb had trimmed the public reads at Q25 with fastp and called clones with MiXCR. Every CDR3 protein is listed once, alongside the most common genes and DNA of its rows. In this record, the V and J calls reflect TCRdb's handling and not the investigators' own analysis. The table for this sample lists approximately 630,000 distinct CDR3 sequences; roughly 23% of them were counted only once. The ten biggest clones cover 0.7% to 0.95% of the sample.

Libraries of naive CD8 T cells were built from around 20,000 to 1,000,000 sorted cells, with 10%, 30% or 50% of the purified RNA used. On a BD FACSAria II, naive CD8 T cells were FACS-sorted as CD8+CD4-CCR7+CD45RA+ and collected into RLT Plus buffer. Detection sensitivity was tested by spiking Jurkat RNA equal to some 10 TCR copies' worth into samples containing roughly 17,000-1,000,000 naive CD8 T cells. Enrichment of CD8 T cells was done with RosetteSep CD8+ T Cell Enrichment Cocktail plus Ficoll-Paque, and ACK red cell lysis came afterward. The paper as a whole reports these results and caveats: Modeling gave approximately 3 recovered TCR RNA copies per cell versus roughly 10 by digital PCR, implying 25% to 30% capture efficiency. Spiked-in Jurkat TCR RNA (approximately 10 copies' worth), which is not part of the donor repertoire, was contained in the naive libraries. Identical TCR molecules sharing a barcode could cause highly expanded clone sizes to be underestimated. Clones above 20 RNA copies held over 99% of molecules in CMV-specific effector cells but under 1% in naive cells. A single cell's worth of spiked-in Jurkat TCR RNA was reported detectable even among around 970,000 naive CD8 T cells. When barcode sub-clustering was not used, chimeric consensus sequences inflated TCR diversity, with chimeras reaching as high as 47%.

Looking up the germline V gene yields CDR1 MGHRA and CDR2 YSYEKL. The CDR3 covers 13 residues, taking in both the cysteine and the phenylalanine. The CDR3 DNA has 39 bases and is translated from base 1. V and J lose 2 bases and 7 bases, and a span of 11 bases separates them. This clonotype was recorded many times. What antigen it recognizes has not been identified. No much larger clonotype is one base removed from it; base qualities were not supplied. The chain couples TRBV4-1 to TRBJ1-1, with TRBD1 as a weak D call on 5 bases. The specimen sequenced was naive CD8+ T cells from blood, with Jurkat cell RNA spiked in. What this sample's cell subset or site label stands for: FACS-sorted CD8+CD4-CCR7+CD45RA+ naive T cells. The clonotype comes from a human donor in good health. Some libraries in this study had Jurkat cell RNA spiked in. The CDR3 protein is CASSQTDSLEAFF. The nucleotides read TGCGCCAGCAGCCAAACCGACAGCCTTGAAGCTTTCTTT.